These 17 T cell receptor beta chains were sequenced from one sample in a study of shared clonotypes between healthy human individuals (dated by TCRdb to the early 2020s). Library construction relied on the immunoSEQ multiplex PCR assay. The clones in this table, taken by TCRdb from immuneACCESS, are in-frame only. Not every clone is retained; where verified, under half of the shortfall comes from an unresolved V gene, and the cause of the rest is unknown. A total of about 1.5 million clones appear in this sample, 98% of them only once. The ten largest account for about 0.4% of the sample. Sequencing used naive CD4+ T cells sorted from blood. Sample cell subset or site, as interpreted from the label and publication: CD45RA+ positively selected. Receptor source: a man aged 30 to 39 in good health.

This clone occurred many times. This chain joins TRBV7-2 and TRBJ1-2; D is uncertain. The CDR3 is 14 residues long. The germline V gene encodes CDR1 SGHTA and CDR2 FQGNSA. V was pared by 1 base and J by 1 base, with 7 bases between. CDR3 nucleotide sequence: TGTGCCAGCAGCTTAGGGCAAAATAACTATGGCTACACCTTC. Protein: CASSLGQNNYGYTF.

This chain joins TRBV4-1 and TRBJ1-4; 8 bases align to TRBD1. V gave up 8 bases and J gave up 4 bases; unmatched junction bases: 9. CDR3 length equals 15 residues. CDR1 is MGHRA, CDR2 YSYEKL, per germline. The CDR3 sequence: CASAEGQANNEKLFF. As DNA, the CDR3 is TGCGCCAGCGCGGAGGGACAGGCGAATAATGAAAAACTGTTTTTT.

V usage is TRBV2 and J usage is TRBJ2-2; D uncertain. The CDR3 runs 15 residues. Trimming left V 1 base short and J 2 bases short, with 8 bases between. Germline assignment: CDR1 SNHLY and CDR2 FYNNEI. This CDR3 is CASSEEFPNTGELFF. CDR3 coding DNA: TGTGCCAGCAGTGAAGAATTTCCCAACACCGGGGAGCTGTTTTTT.

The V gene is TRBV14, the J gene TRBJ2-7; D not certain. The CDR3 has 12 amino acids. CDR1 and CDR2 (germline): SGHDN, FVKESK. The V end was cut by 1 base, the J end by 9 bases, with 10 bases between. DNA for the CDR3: TGTGCCAGCAGCCAAGCGTTGAGAGTGCAGTACTTC. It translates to CASSQALRVQYF.

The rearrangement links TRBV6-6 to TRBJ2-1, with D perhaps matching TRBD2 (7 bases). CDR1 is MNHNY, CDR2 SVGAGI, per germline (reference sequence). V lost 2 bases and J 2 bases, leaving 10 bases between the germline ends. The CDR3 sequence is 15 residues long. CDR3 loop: CASSYEGGPYNEQFF. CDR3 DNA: TGTGCCAGCAGTTACGAGGGGGGGCCCTACAATGAGCAGTTCTTC.

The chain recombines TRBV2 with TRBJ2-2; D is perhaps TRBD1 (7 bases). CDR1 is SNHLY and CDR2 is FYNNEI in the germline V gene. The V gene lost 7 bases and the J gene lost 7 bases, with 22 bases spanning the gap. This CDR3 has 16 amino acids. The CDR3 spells CASTRTGGGPGGELFF. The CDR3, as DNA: TGTGCCAGCACCCGAACAGGAGGGGGCCCTGGCGGGGAGCTGTTTTTT.

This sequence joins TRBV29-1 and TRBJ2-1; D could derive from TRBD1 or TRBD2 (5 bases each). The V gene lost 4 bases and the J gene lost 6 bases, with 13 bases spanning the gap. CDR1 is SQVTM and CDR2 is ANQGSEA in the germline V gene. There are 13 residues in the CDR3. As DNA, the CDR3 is TGCAGCGTTGGGGATGGGGGATTCAATGAGCAGTTCTTC. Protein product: CSVGDGGFNEQFF.

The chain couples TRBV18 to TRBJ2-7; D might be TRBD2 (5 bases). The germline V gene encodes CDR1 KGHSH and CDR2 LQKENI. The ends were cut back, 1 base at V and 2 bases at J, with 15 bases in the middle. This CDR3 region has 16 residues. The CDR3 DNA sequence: TGTGCCAGCTCACCACTAATCGGACTGAAACCCTACGAGCAGTACTTC. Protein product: CASSPLIGLKPYEQYF.

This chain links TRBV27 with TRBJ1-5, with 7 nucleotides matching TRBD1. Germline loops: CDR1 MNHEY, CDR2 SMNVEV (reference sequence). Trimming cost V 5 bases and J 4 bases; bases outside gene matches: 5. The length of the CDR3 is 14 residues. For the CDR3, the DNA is TGTGCCAGCAGTATGGACAGGCCAAATCAGCCCCAGCATTTT. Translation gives CASSMDRPNQPQHF.

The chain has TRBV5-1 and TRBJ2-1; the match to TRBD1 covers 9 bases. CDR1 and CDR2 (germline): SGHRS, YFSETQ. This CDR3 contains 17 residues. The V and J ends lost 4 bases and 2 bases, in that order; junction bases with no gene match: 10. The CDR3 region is CASSVTGGRGPYNEQFF. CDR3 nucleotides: TGCGCCAGCAGCGTAACAGGGGGCCGAGGTCCCTACAATGAGCAGTTCTTC.

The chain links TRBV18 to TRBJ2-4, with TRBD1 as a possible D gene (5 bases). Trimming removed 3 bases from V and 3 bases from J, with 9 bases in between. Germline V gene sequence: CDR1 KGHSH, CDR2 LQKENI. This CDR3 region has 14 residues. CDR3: CASSPVGVKNIQYF. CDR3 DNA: TGTGCCAGCTCACCTGTAGGGGTCAAAAACATTCAGTACTTC. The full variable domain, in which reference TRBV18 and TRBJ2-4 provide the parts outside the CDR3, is NAGVMQNPRHLVRRRGQEARLRCSPMKGHSHVYWYRQLPEEGLKFMVYLQKENIIDESGMPKERFSAEFPKEGPSILRIQQVVRGDSAAYFCASSPVGVKNIQYFGAGTRLSVL.

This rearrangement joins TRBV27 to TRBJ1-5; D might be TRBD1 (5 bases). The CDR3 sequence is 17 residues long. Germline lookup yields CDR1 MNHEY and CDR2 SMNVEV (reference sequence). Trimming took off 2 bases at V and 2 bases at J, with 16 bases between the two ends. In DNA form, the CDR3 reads TGTGCCAGCAGTTTACGGCAGGGAGTAGGAGGCAATCAGCCCCAGCATTTT. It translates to CASSLRQGVGGNQPQHF.

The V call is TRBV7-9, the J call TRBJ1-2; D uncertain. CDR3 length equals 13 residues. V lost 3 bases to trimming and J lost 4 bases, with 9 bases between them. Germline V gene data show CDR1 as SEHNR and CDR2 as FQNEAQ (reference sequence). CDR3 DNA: TGTGCCAGCAGCTTCGCCCCCTTCTATGGCTACACCTTC. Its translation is CASSFAPFYGYTF.

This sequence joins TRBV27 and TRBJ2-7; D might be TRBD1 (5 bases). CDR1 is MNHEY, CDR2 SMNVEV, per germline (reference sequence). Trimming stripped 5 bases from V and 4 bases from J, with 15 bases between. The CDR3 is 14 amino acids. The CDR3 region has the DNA TGTGCCAGCAGTAGACGAATTGACAGTTACGAGCAGTACTTC. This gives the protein CASSRRIDSYEQYF.

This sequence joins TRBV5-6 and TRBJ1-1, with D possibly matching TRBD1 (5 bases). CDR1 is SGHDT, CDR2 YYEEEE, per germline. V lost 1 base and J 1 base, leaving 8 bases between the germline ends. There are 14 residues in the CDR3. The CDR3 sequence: CASSLFDRNTEAFF. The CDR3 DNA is TGTGCCAGCAGCTTGTTTGACAGGAACACTGAAGCTTTCTTT. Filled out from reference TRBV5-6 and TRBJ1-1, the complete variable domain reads DAGVTQSPTHLIKTRGQQVTLRCSPKSGHDTVSWYQQALGQGPQFIFQYYEEEERQRGNFPDRFSGHQFPNYSSELNVNALLLGDSALYLCASSLFDRNTEAFFGQGTRLTVV.

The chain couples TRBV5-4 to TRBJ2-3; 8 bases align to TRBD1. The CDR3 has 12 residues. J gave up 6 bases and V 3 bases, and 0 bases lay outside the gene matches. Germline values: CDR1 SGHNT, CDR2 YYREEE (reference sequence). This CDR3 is CASSWDRDTQYF. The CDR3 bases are TGTGCCAGCAGCTGGGACAGGGATACGCAGTATTTT.

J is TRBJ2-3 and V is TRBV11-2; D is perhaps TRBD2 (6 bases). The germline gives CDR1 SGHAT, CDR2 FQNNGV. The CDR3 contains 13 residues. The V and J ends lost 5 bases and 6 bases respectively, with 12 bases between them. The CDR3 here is CASSQGGSDTQYF. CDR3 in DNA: TGTGCCAGCAGCCAGGGAGGTAGCGATACGCAGTATTTT. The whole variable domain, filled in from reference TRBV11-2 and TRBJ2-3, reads EAGVAQSPRYKIIEKRQSVAFWCNPISGHATLYWYQQILGQGPKLLIQFQNNGVVDDSQLPKDRFSAERLKGVDSTLKIQPAKLEDSAVYLCASSQGGSDTQYFGPGTRLTVL.